Here is one TCR beta chain with its context. Its antigen is still unknown. This entry belongs to a study of CD8 T cells in ankylosing spondylitis. Whole-study results and caveats: Earlier reports found some motif variants in synovial fluid and blood in reactive arthritis. Ankylosing spondylitis blood appeared to be characterized by a TCR beta motif of 8 or 9 highly homologous variants.

TCRdb re-derived calls from the 5' RACE reads in MiXCR, one entry per CDR3 protein. The sample lists almost 400,000 distinct CDR3 sequences, under 25% occurring once. This CDR3 has 14 residues. V was trimmed by 4 bases and J by 4 bases, leaving 14 bases between them. Germline CDR1 reads LGHDT; CDR2 reads YNNKEL (reference sequence). This rearrangement joins TRBV3-1 to TRBJ2-7; D might be TRBD1 (5 bases). The receptor comes from a male donor with ankylosing spondylitis. Sequencing was performed on blood, either unsorted or a sorted T cell fraction (not recorded which). This CDR3 is CASSPKQGRYEQYF. The CDR3 DNA follows: TGTGCCAGCAGCCCTAAGCAGGGTAGGTACGAGCAGTACTTC.